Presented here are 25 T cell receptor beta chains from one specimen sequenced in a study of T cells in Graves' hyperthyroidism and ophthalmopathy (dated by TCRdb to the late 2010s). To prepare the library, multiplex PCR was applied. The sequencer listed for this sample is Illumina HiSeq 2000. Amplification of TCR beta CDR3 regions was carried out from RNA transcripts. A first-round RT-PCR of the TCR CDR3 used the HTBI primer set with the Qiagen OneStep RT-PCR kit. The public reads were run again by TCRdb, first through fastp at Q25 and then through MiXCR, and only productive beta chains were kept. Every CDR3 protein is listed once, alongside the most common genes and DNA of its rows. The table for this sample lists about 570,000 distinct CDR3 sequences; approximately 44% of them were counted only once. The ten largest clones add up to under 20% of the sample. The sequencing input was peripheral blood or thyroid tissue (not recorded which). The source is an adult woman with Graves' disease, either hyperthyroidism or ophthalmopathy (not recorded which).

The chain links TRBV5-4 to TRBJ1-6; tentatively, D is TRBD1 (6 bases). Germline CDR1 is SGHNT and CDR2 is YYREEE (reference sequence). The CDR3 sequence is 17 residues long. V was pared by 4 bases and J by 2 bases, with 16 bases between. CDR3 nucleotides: TGTGCCAGCAGCCCGGGGGCGAAAGGTGCCTATAATTCACCCCTCCACTTT. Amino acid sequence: CASSPGAKGAYNSPLHF.

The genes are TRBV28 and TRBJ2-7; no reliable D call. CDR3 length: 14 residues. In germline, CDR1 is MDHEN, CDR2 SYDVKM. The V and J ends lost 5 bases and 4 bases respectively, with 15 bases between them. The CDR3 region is CASSTNTLSYEQYF. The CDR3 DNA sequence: TGTGCCAGCAGTACCAACACACTCTCTTACGAGCAGTACTTC.

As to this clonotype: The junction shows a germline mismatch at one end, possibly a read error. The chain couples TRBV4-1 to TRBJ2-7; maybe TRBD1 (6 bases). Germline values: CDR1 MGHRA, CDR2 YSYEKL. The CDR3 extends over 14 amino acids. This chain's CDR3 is CAGSPTGFGDEQYF. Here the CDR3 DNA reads TGCGCCGGCAGCCCTACAGGGTTCGGCGACGAGCAGTACTTC.

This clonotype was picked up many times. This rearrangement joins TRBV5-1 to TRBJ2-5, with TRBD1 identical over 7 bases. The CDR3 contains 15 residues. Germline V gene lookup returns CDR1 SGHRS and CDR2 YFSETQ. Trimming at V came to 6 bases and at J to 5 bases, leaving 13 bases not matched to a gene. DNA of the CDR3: TGCGCCAGCACCCCCTCGACAGGGAGTATCGAGACCCAGTACTTC. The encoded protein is CASTPSTGSIETQYF.

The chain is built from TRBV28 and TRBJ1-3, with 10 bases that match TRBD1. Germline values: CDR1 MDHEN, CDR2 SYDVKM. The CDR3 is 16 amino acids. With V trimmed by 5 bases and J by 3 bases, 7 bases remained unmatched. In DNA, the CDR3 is TGTGCCAGCAGTACCCGGACAGGGGGTGGTGGAAACACCATATATTTT. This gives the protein CASSTRTGGGGNTIYF.

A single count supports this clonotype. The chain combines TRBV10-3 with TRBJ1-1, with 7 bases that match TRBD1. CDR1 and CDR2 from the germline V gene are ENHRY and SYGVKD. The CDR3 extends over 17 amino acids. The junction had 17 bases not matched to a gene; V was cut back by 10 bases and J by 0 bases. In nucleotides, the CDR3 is TGTGCCACGGCAGACAGGGCCCGGGACAGCATGAACACTGAAGCTTTCTTT. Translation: CATADRARDSMNTEAFF.

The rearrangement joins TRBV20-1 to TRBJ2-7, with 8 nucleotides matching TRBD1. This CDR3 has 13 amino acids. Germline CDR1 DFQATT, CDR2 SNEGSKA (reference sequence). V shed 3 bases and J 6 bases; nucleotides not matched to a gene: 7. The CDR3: CSASETGVGEQYF. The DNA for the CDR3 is TGCAGTGCTAGCGAGACAGGGGTGGGCGAGCAGTACTTC.

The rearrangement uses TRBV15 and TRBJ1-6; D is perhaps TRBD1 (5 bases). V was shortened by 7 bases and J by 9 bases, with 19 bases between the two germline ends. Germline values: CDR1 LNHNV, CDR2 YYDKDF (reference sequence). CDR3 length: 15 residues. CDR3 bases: TGTGCCACCAAAACTAGCGGGACGGCGAGTTCACCCCTCCACTTT. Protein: CATKTSGTASSPLHF.

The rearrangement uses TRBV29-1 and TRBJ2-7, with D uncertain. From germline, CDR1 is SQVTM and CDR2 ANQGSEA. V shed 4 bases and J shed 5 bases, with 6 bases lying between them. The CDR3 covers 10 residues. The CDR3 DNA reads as TGCAGCGTTGCTGTCGACGAGCAGTACTTC. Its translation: CSVAVDEQYF.

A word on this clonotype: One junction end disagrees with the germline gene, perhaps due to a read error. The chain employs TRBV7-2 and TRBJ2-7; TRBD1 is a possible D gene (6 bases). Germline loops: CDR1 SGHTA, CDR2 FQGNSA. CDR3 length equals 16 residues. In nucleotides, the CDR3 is TGCGCCAGCAGCCAAGATGATCAACAGGGTTCCTACGAGCAGTACTTC. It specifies CASSQDDQQGSYEQYF.

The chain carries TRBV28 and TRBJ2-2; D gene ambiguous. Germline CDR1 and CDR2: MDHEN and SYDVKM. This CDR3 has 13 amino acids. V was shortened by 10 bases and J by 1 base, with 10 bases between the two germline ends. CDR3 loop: CATYYLNTGELFF. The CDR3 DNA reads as TGTGCCACCTACTACTTGAACACCGGGGAGCTGTTTTTT.

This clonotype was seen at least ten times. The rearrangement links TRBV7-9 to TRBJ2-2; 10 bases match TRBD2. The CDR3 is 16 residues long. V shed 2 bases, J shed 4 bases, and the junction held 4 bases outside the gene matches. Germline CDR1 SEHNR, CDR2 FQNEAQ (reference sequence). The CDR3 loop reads CASSLPLAGATGELFF. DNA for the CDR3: TGTGCCAGCAGCTTACCCCTAGCGGGAGCCACCGGGGAGCTGTTTTTT.

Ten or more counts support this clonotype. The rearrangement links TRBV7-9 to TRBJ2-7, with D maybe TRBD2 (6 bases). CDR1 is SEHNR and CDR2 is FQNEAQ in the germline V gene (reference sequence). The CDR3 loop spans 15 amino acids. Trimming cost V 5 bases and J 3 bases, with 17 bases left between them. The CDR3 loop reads CASSIHRDWIYEQYF. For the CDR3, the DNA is TGTGCCAGCAGCATTCACCGGGACTGGATCTACGAGCAGTACTTC.

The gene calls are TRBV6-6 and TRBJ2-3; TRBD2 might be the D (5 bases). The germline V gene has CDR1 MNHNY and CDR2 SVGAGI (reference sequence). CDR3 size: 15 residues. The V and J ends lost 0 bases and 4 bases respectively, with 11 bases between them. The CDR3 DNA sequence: TGTGCCAGCAGTTACTCAGTCGTGGGAGCAGATACGCAGTATTTT. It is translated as CASSYSVVGADTQYF.

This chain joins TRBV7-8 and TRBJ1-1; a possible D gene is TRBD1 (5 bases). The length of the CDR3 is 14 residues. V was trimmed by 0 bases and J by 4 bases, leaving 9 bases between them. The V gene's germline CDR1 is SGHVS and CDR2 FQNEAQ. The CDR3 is CASSLALRGTEAFF. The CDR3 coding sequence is TGTGCCAGCAGCTTAGCGTTGAGGGGCACTGAAGCTTTCTTT.

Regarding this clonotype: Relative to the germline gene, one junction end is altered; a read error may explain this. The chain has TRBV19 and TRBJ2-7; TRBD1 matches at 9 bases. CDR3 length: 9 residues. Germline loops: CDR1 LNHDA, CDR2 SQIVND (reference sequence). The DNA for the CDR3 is TGTGCCAGTAGGGACAGGGGAGCGTTC. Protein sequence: CASRDRGAF. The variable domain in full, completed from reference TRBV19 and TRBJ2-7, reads DGGITQSPKYLFRKEGQNVTLSCEQNLNHDAMYWYRQDPGQGLRLIYYSQIVNDFQKGDIAEGYSVSREKKESFPLTVTSAQKNPTAFYLCASRDRGAFGPGTRLTVT.

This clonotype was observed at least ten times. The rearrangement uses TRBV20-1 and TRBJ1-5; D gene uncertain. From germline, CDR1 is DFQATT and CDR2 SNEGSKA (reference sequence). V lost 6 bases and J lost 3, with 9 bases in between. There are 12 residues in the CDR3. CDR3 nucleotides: TGCAGTGCCGCCGTACTCAATCAGCCCCAGCATTTT. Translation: CSAAVLNQPQHF.

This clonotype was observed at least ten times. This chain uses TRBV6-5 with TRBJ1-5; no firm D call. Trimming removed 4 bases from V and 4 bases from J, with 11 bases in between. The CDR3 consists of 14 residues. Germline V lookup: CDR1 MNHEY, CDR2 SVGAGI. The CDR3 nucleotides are TGTGCCAGCAGTTCTCGGACGGAAAATCAGCCCCAGCATTTT. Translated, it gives CASSSRTENQPQHF.

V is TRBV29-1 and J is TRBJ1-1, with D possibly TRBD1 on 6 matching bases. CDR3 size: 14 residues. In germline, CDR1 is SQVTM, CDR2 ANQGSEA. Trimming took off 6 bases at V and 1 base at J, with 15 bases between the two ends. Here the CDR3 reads CSVLRGVPNTEAFF. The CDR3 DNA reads TGCAGCGTCCTAAGGGGGGTCCCGAACACTGAAGCTTTCTTT.

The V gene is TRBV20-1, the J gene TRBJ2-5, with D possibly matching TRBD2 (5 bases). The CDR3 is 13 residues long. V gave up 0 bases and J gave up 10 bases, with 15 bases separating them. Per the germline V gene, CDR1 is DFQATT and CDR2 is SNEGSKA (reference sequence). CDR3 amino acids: CSAREVAMVVQYF. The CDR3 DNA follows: TGCAGTGCTAGAGAGGTAGCGATGGTGGTCCAGTACTTC.

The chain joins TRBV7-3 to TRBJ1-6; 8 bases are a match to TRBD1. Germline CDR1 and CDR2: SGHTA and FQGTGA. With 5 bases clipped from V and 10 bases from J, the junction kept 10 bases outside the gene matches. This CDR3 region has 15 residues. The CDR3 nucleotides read TGTGCCAGCAGCCAACCGAGACAGGGGCAATCACCCCTCCACTTT. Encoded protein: CASSQPRQGQSPLHF.

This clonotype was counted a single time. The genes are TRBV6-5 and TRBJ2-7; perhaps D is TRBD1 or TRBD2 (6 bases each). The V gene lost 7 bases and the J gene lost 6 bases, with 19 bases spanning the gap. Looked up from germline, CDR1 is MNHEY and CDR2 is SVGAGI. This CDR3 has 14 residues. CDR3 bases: TGTGCCAGCACCTACAGGTCGGGGGCGGGCGAGCAGTACTTC. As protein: CASTYRSGAGEQYF.

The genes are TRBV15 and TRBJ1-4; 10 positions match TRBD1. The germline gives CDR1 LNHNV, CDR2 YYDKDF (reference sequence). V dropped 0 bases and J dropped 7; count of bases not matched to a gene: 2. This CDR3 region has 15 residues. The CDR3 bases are TGTGCCACCAGCAGAGACCGGGACAGGGGTGAAAAACTGTTTTTT. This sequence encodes CATSRDRDRGEKLFF.

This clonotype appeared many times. The chain's CDR3 is CASSQPLQRLHTEAFF. In DNA form, the CDR3 reads TGCGCCAGCAGCCAACCATTACAAAGATTACACACTGAAGCTTTCTTT. V usage is TRBV4-1 and J usage is TRBJ1-1; D is uncertain. CDR3 length: 16 amino acids. The germline gives CDR1 MGHRA, CDR2 YSYEKL. V gave up 2 bases and J gave up 3 bases, with 16 bases separating them.

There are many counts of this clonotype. The CDR3 region is CASSVVVGETQYF. CDR3 coding DNA: TGTGCCAGCAGCGTAGTAGTAGGCGAGACCCAGTACTTC. V usage is TRBV9 and J usage is TRBJ2-5, with no clear D. Germline loops: CDR1 SGDLS, CDR2 YYNGEE. Trimming shortened V by 0 bases and J by 5 bases, and 8 bases separated the two germline ends. There are 13 residues in the CDR3.